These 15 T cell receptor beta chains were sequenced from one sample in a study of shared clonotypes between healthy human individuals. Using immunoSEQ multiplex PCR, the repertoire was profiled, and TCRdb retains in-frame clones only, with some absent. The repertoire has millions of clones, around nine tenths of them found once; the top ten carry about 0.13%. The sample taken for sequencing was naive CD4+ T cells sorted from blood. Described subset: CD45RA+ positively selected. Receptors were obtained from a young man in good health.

CDR3 nucleotide sequence: TGTGCCAGTAGTATGGGGGGTTCGGGTCAGCCCCAGCATTTT. This encodes CASSMGGSGQPQHF. The chain carries TRBV19 and TRBJ1-5; D might be TRBD1 (5 bases). CDR3 length: 14 amino acids. The V end lost 3 bases, the J end lost 6 bases, and 12 bases lay between the germline ends. Germline V gene lookup returns CDR1 LNHDA and CDR2 SQIVND (reference sequence).

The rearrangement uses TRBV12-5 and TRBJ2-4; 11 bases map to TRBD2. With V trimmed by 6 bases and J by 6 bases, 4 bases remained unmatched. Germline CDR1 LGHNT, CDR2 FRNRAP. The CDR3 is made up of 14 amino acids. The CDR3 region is CASGVTSGGNIQYF. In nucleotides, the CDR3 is TGTGCTAGTGGGGTAACTAGCGGGGGAAACATTCAGTACTTC.

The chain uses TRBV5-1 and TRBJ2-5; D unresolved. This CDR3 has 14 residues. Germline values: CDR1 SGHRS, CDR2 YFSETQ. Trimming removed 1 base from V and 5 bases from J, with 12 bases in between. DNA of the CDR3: TGCGCCAGCAGCTTGACTTCGACGAAGGAGACCCAGTACTTC. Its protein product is CASSLTSTKETQYF. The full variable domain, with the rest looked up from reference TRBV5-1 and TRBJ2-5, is KAGVTQTPRYLIKTRGQQVTLSCSPISGHRSVSWYQQTPGQGLQFLFEYFSETQRNKGNFPGRFSGRQFSNSRSEMNVSTLELGDSALYLCASSLTSTKETQYFGPGTRLLVL.

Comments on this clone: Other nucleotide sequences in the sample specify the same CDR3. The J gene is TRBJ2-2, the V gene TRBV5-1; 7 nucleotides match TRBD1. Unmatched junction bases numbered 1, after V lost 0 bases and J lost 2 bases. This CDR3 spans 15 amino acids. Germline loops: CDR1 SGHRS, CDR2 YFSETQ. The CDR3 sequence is CASSLEGGNTGELFF. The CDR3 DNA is TGCGCCAGCAGCTTGGAAGGGGGCAACACCGGGGAGCTGTTTTTT.

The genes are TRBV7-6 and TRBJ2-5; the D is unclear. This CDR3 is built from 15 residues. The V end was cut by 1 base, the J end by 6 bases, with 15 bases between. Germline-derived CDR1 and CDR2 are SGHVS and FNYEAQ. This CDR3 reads CASSLVGGLGQTQYF. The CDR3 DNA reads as TGTGCCAGCAGCTTAGTGGGCGGCCTCGGACAGACCCAGTACTTC.

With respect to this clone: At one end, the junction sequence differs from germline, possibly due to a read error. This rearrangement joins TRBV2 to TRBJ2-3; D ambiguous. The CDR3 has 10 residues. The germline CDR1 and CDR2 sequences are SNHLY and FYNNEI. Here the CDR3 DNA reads TGTGCCACCAGTTGGGGTACGCAGTATTTT. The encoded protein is CATSWGTQYF.

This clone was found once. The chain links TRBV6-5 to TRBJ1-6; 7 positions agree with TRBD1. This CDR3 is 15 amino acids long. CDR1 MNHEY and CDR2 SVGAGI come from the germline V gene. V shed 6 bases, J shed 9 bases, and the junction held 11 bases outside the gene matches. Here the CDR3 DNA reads TGTGCCAGCAGAGGGGAGACAGGGTATGGTTCACCCCTCCACTTT. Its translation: CASRGETGYGSPLHF.

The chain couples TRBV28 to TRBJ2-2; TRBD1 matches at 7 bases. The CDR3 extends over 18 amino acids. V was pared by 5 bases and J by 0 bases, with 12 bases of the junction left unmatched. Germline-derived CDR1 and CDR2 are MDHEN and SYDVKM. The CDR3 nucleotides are TGTGCCAGCAGTACGACAGGGACGACGTTCGCGAACACCGGGGAGCTGTTTTTT. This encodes CASSTTGTTFANTGELFF.

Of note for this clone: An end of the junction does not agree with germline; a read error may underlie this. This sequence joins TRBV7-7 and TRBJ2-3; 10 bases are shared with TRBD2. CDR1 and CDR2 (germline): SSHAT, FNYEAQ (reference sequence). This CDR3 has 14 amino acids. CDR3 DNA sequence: TGTGCTAGCAGCCAACTAGCGGGGACAGATACGCAGTATTTT. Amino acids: CASSQLAGTDTQYF. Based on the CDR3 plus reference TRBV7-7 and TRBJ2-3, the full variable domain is GAGVSQSPRYKVTKRGQDVTLRCDPISSHATLYWYQQALGQGPEFLTYFNYEAQPDKSGLPSDRFSAERPEGSISTLTIQRTEQRDSAMYRCASSQLAGTDTQYFGPGTRLTVL.

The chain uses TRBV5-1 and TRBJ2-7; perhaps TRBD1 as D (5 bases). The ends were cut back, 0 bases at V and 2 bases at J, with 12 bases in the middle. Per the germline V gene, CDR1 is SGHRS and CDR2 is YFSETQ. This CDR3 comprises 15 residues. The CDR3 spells CASSLEGDRTYEQYF. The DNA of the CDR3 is TGCGCCAGCAGCTTGGAAGGGGATAGAACCTACGAGCAGTACTTC.

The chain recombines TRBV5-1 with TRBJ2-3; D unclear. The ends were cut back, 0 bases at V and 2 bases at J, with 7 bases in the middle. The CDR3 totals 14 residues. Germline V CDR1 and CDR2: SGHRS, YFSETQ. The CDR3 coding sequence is TGCGCCAGCAGCTTGGTTCGCCTCACAGATACGCAGTATTTT. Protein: CASSLVRLTDTQYF. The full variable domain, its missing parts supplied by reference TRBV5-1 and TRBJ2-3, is KAGVTQTPRYLIKTRGQQVTLSCSPISGHRSVSWYQQTPGQGLQFLFEYFSETQRNKGNFPGRFSGRQFSNSRSEMNVSTLELGDSALYLCASSLVRLTDTQYFGPGTRLTVL.

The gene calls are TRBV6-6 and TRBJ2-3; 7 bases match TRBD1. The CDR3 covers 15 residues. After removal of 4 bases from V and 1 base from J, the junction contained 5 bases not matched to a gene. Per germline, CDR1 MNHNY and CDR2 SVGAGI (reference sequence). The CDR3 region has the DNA TGTGCCAGCAGTTCCAGGACAGGAGGCACAGATACGCAGTATTTT. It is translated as CASSSRTGGTDTQYF.

CDR3 in DNA: TGCGCCAGCAGCCAGAGCCAGGGTAGTCAGCCCCAGCATTTT. Protein product: CASSQSQGSQPQHF. The chain is built from TRBV4-3 and TRBJ1-5; a weak D match, TRBD1 (5 bases). Germline V gene sequence: CDR1 LGHNA, CDR2 YSLEER. The V end was cut by 3 bases, the J end by 6 bases, with 12 bases between. This CDR3 comprises 14 residues.

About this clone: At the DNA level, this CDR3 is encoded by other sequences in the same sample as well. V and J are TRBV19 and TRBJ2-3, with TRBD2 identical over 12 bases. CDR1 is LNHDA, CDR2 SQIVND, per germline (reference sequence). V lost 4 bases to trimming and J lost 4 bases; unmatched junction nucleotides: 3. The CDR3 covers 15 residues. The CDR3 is CASSKLAGGPDTQYF. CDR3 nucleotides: TGTGCCAGTAGTAAACTAGCGGGAGGTCCAGATACGCAGTATTTT.

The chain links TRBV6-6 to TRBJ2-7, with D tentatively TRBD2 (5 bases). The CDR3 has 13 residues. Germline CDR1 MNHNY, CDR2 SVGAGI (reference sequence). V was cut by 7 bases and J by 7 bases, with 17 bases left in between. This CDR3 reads CASTKIPGNEQYF. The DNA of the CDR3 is TGTGCCAGCACCAAGATACCCGGGAATGAGCAGTACTTC.